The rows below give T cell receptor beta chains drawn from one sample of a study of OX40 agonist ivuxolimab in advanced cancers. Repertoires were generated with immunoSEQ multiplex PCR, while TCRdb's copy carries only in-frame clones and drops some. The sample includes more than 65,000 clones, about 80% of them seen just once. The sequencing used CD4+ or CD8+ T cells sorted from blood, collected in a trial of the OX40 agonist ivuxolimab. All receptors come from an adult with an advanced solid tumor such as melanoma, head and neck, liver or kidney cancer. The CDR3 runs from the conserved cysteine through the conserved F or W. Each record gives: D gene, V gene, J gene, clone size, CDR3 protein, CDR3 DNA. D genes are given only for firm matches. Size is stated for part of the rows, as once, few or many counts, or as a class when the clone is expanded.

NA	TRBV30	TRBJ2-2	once	CAWSRTTGELFF	TGTGCCTGGTCCAGAACAACCGGGGAGCTGTTTTTT
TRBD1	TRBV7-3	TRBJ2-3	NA	CASSLEGQGVRTDTQYF	TGTGCCAGCAGCTTAGAAGGACAGGGTGTTCGGACAGATACGCAGTATTTT
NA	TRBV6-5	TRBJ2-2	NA	CASSYGQSNTGELFF	TGTGCCAGCAGTTACGGGCAGTCGAACACCGGGGAGCTGTTTTTT
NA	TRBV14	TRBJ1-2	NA	CASSQDNRNYGYTF	TGTGCCAGCAGCCAAGATAACCGGAACTATGGCTACACCTTC
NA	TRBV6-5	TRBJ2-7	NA	CASSYRARDYEQYF	TGTGCCAGCAGTTATCGGGCCAGGGACTACGAGCAGTACTTC
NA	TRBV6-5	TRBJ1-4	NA	CASSLADFFSNEKLFF	TGTGCCAGCAGTTTAGCCGACTTCTTCTCTAATGAAAAACTGTTTTTT
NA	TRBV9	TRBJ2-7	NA	CASSATHRADAYEQYF	TGTGCCAGCAGCGCGACCCACCGGGCGGACGCCTACGAGCAGTACTTC
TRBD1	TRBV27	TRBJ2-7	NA	CASSRNRDSLQDEQYF	TGTGCCAGCAGTCGTAACCGGGACAGTCTCCAGGACGAGCAGTACTTC
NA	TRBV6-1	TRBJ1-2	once	CASSEVFGYTF	TGTGCCAGCAGTGAAGTTTTTGGCTACACCTTC
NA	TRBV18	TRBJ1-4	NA	CASSHTTTNEKLFF	TGTGCCAGCTCCCACACAACAACTAATGAAAAACTGTTTTTT
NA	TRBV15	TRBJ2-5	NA	CATSSGWTQYF	TGTGCCACCAGCTCGGGATGGACCCAGTACTTC
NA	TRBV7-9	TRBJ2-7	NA	CASGQGRYEQYF	TGTGCCAGCGGGCAGGGGCGATACGAGCAGTACTTC
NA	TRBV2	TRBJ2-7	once	CASSAHGSSYEQYF	TGTGCCAGCAGTGCGCACGGGAGCTCCTACGAGCAGTACTTC
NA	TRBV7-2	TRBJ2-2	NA	CASSLNAATNTGELFF	TGTGCCAGCAGCTTAAACGCGGCGACGAACACCGGGGAGCTGTTTTTT
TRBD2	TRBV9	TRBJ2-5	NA	CASSGGLAGGGETQYF	TGTGCCAGCAGCGGCGGACTAGCGGGAGGGGGGGAGACCCAGTACTTC
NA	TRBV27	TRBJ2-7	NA	CASTNFYEQYF	TGTGCCAGCACCAATTTCTACGAGCAGTACTTC
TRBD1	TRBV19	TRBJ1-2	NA	CASSRSGTGSYGYTF	TGTGCCAGTAGTAGATCCGGGACAGGCAGCTATGGCTACACCTTC
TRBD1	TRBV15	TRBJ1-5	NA	CATSGRQGAKPQHF	TGTGCCACCAGCGGAAGACAGGGGGCAAAGCCCCAGCATTTT
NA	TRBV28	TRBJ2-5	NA	CASSFPTGRGGTQYF	TGTGCCAGCAGTTTTCCGACAGGGAGGGGGGGGACCCAGTACTTC
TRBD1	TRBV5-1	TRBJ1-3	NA	CASSLEGQGAGNTIYF	TGCGCCAGCAGCTTGGAGGGACAGGGCGCCGGAAACACCATATATTTT